This T cell receptor beta chain emerged from a study of cytotoxic CD8 clonotypes in ibrutinib-treated CLL. Study-level background: After median around 70 months, approximately 14 stayed in remission, approximately 12 progressed; responses roughly 24 partial, 2 complete. Productive templates per sample averaged roughly 250,000; productive rearrangements, 94,082. The study's findings and limits: Among the clonotypes, public ones were uncommon and contracted or held stable on treatment.

The TCR beta libraries used approximately 2 micrograms of genomic DNA that came from cryopreserved PBMCs. Comments on this clone: Its antigen is undetermined.

The CDR3 runs to 15 residues. CDR1 is SGHTS and CDR2 is YDEGEE in the germline V gene. V lost 4 bases, J lost 3 bases, and 17 bases lay in between. Some clones are missing from TCRdb's copy, which holds only in-frame ones; the method was immunoSEQ multiplex PCR. The sample yields some 46,000 clones, less than 70% seen once. V is TRBV5-8 and J is TRBJ2-7; a weak D match, TRBD2 (5 bases). The origin of this receptor is a human donor with chronic lymphocytic leukemia. The sequencing here drew on PBMCs, taken after 12 months of ibrutinib treatment. CDR3 loop: CASSPDASGIYEQYF. The CDR3, as DNA: TGTGCCAGCAGCCCGGACGCGTCGGGGATCTACGAGCAGTACTTC.